A selection of T cell receptor beta chains follows, all from one sample in a study of T and B cells in COVID-19 patients. TCRdb passed the multiplex PCR reads through MiXCR, listing each CDR3 protein once. The data hold some 5,800 distinct CDR3 sequences, with about 26% observed a single time. Sequenced sample: blood. These receptors were collected from a human donor with active COVID-19. Each CDR3 is given with its conserved first and last residue. D genes are given only for firm matches. Expanded clones get a size class; other rows say once, few or many, or leave the size out.

J gene	V gene	clone size	D gene	CDR3 DNA	CDR3 protein
TRBJ1-5	TRBV20-1	few	TRBD1	TGCAGTGCGCGGGCAGGGGGCGGTCAGCCCCAGCATTTT	CSARAGGGQPQHF
TRBJ1-2	TRBV12-3/TRBV12-4	few	NA	TGTGCCAGCAGACCCTCGGAGCTATATGGCTACACCTTC	CASRPSELYGYTF
TRBJ2-1	TRBV6-2/TRBV6-3	NA	NA	TGTGCCAGCAGTTACTCGGCCAGTACCTACAATGAGCAGTTCTTC	CASSYSASTYNEQFF
TRBJ2-1	TRBV15	medium-sized	NA	TGTGCCACCAGCAGACAAACCGGGACAAACTACAATGAGCAGTTCTTC	CATSRQTGTNYNEQFF
TRBJ2-1	TRBV6-1	NA	TRBD1	TGTGCCAGCCAGCTGGAAAGGGGGCCTTCGATCAATGAGCAGTTCTTC	CASQLERGPSINEQFF
TRBJ2-3	TRBV20-1	NA	TRBD2	TGCAGTGCTAGAGGGGGACTAGCGGGGGATACGCAGTATTTT	CSARGGLAGDTQYF
TRBJ1-1	TRBV12-3/TRBV12-4	NA	NA	TGTGCCAGCAGTCCTACACCCGTCAGAGACACTGAAGCTTTCTTT	CASSPTPVRDTEAFF
TRBJ2-1	TRBV6-2/TRBV6-3	medium-sized	TRBD2	TGTGCCAGCAGCCGTAGCGGGGGCGGGGAGTTCTTC	CASSRSGGGEFF
TRBJ1-4	TRBV7-2	NA	NA	TGTGCCAGCAGCGGTACAGCGACCGGGAATGAAAAACTGTTTTTT	CASSGTATGNEKLFF
TRBJ1-5	TRBV5-5	medium-sized	TRBD1	TGTGCCAGCAGCTTGGAGAGGACAGGGAGTCAGCCCCAGCATTTT	CASSLERTGSQPQHF
TRBJ2-3	TRBV6-5	medium-sized	NA	TGTGCCAGCAGGATCGGAACGAGGGGCACAGATACGCAGTATTTT	CASRIGTRGTDTQYF
TRBJ2-6	TRBV18	medium-sized	NA	TGTGCCAGCTCACCACGAGGCAGGGGCCACTATCCTGGGGCCAACGTCCTGACTTTC	CASSPRGRGHYPGANVLTF
TRBJ2-5	TRBV7-2	few	NA	TGTGCCAGCAGCTGGCTAGGGATACAAGAGACCCAGTACTTC	CASSWLGIQETQYF
TRBJ1-1	TRBV12-3/TRBV12-4	few	NA	TGTGCCAGCAGTTGGGTCTACAGGTCGAACACTGAAGCTTTCTTT	CASSWVYRSNTEAFF
TRBJ1-1	TRBV7-9	NA	TRBD1	TGTGCCAGCAGACCTGACAGGGGGCGAATGAACACTGAAGCTTTCTTT	CASRPDRGRMNTEAFF
TRBJ2-7	TRBV7-2	NA	NA	TGTGCCAGCAGCTTAGCCCATGGACACGAGCAGTACTTC	CASSLAHGHEQYF
TRBJ1-3	TRBV27	medium-sized	NA	TGTGCCAGCAGTTTCCGGGGACGAACTGGAAACACCATATATTTT	CASSFRGRTGNTIYF
TRBJ2-2	TRBV18	medium-sized	NA	TGTGCCAGCTCATTAACGCCACCGGGGAACACCGGGGAGCTGTTTTTT	CASSLTPPGNTGELFF
TRBJ1-5	TRBV20-1	NA	TRBD1	TGCAGTGCTAGAGACATGACAGGGCAGCCCCAGCATTTT	CSARDMTGQPQHF
TRBJ2-7	TRBV27	medium-sized	NA	TGTGCCAGCAGTTTACGACCGGGGAGGTCCTACGAGCAGTACTTC	CASSLRPGRSYEQYF
TRBJ1-4	TRBV19	hyperexpanded	NA	TGTGCCAGTCGGCGGCGGAATAATGAAAAACTGTTTTTT	CASRRRNNEKLFF
TRBJ2-5	TRBV6-2/TRBV6-3	medium-sized	NA	TGTGCCAGCAGTCCCGTGGCGATGGGGGAGACCCAGTACTTC	CASSPVAMGETQYF
TRBJ1-5	TRBV28	NA	TRBD1	TGTGCCAGCAGTTCCGAACAGGGGGCCCGCCAGCCCCAGCATTTT	CASSSEQGARQPQHF
TRBJ2-7	TRBV30	NA	NA	TGTGCCTGGAGTGTTCTCGGACAACCCTACGAGCAGTACTTC	CAWSVLGQPYEQYF
TRBJ2-5	TRBV7-2	NA	TRBD2	TGTGCCAGCAGCTTAAGGCTAGCGGGGAAACTGTACCAAGAGACCCAGTACTTC	CASSLRLAGKLYQETQYF
TRBJ2-3	TRBV18	medium-sized	TRBD1	TGTGCCAGCTCACCACAGGGGGCGGGAGATACGCAGTATTTT	CASSPQGAGDTQYF